The source of this T cell receptor beta chain is a study of cytomegalovirus exposure and HLA in healthy donors. The PCR had 60 Vbeta and 13 Jbeta primers. Libraries were prepared by immunoSEQ multiplex PCR; TCRdb keeps only in-frame clonotypes and omits some of them. The sample's table shows more than 110,000 clones. Study-level points and caveats: Three chains tied to CMV proved CMV antigen-specific in vitro. A later analysis linked a missense DCLRE1C variant to TCR beta V- and J-gene trimming. The study designated about 180 TCR beta chains cytomegalovirus-associated.

A word on this clone: The target antigen is unknown.

This TCR came from a man aged 35-49 years in good health and CMV-seronegative. The sequenced sample consisted of PBMCs.

The chain's CDR3 is CASSVEGPTEAFF. Here the CDR3 DNA reads TGTGCCAGCAGTGTCGAGGGCCCCACTGAAGCTTTCTTT. The chain uses TRBV6-6 and TRBJ1-1; no definite D call. V lost 5 bases and J 4 bases, leaving 11 bases between the germline ends. This CDR3 is 13 amino acids long. Germline values: CDR1 MNHNY, CDR2 SVGAGI (reference sequence).